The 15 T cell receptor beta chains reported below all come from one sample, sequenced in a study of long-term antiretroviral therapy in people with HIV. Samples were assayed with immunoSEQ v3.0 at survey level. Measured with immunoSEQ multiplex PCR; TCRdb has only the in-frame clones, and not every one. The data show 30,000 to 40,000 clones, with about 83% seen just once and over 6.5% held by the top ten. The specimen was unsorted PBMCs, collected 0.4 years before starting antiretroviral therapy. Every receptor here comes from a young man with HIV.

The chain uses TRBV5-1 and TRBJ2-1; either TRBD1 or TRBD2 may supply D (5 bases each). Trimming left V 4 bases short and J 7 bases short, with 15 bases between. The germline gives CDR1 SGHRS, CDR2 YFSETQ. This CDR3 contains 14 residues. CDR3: CASSPGTSANEQFF. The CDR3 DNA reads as TGCGCCAGCAGCCCGGGGACCTCGGCGAATGAGCAGTTCTTC.

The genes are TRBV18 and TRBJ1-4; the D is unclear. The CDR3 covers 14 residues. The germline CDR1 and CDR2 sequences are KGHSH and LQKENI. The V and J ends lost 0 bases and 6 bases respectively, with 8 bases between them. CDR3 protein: CASSPPSRDEKLFF. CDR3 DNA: TGTGCCAGCTCACCACCGAGTCGGGATGAAAAACTGTTTTTT.

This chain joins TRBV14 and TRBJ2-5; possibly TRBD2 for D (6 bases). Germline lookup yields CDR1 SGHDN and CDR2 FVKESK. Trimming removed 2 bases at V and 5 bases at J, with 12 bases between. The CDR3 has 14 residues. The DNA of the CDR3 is TGTGCCAGCAGCCAAAGACTAGAGGGCGAGACCCAGTACTTC. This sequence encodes CASSQRLEGETQYF.

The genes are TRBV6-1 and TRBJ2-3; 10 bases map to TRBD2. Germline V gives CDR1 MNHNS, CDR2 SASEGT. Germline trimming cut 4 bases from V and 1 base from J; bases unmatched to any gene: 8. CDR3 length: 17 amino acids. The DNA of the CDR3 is TGTGCCAGCAGTGTAATTAGCGGGGGGATTCGCACAGATACGCAGTATTTT. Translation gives CASSVISGGIRTDTQYF.

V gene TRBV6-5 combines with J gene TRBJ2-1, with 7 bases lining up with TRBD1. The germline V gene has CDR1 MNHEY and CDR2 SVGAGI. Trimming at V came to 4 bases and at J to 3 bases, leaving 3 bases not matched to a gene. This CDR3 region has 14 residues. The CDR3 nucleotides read TGTGCCAGCAGTTCCCGGGACAGCTACAATGAGCAGTTCTTC. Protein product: CASSSRDSYNEQFF.

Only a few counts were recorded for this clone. This CDR3 is CASSPDVGGDETQYF. The CDR3 nucleotides are TGCGCCAGCAGCCCAGACGTGGGAGGGGACGAGACCCAGTACTTC. J is TRBJ2-5 and V is TRBV5-1; TRBD2 agrees at 7 bases. The germline V gene encodes CDR1 SGHRS and CDR2 YFSETQ. The CDR3 has 15 residues. V dropped 4 bases and J dropped 5; count of bases not matched to a gene: 11.

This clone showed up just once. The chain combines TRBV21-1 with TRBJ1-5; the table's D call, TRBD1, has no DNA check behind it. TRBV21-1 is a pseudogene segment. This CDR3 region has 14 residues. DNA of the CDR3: TGTGCCAGCAGCACTCCTCAGGGAAATCAGCCCCAGCATTTT. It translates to CASSTPQGNQPQHF.

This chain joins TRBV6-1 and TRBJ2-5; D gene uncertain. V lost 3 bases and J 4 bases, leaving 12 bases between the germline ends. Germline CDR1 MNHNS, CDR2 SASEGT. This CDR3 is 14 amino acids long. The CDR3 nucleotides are TGTGCCAGCAGTGATGACCATTTTGGAGAGACCCAGTACTTC. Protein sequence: CASSDDHFGETQYF.

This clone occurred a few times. CDR3 in amino acids: CASGEMIEQYF. The CDR3, as DNA: TGCGCCAGCGGTGAGATGATCGAGCAGTACTTC. The chain combines TRBV23-1 with TRBJ2-7; no firm D call. TRBV23-1 carries the ORF label, with uncertain function. CDR3 size: 11 residues. Trimming pared 8 bases from V and 6 bases from J, leaving 11 bases between.

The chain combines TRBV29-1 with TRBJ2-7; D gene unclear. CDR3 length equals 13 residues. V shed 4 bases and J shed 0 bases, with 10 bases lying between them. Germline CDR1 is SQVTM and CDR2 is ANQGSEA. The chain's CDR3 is CSVGQNYSYEQYF. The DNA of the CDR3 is TGCAGCGTTGGGCAGAATTACTCCTACGAGCAGTACTTC.

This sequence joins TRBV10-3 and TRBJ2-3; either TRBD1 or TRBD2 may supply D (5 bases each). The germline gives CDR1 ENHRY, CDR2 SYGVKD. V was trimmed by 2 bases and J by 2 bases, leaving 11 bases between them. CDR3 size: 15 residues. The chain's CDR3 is CAISEPGRVTDTQYF. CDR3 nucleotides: TGTGCCATCAGTGAGCCGGGACGAGTCACAGATACGCAGTATTTT.

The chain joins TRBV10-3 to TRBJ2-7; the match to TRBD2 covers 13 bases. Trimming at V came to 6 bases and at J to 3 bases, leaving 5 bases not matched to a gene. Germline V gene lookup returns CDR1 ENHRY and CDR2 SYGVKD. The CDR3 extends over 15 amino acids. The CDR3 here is CAIRTSGRALYEQYF. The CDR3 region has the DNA TGTGCCATCAGAACTAGCGGGAGGGCCCTCTACGAGCAGTACTTC.

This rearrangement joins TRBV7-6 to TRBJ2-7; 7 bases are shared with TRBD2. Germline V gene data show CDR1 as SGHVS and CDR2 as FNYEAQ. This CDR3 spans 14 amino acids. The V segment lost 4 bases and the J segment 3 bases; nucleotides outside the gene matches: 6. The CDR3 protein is CASSYTSEIYEQYF. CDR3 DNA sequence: TGTGCCAGCAGCTATACTAGCGAGATCTACGAGCAGTACTTC.

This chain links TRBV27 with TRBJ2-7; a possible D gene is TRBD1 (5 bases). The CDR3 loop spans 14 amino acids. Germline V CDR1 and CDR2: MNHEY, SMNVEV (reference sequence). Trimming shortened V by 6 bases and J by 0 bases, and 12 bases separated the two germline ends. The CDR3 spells CASRDTFTSYEQYF. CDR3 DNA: TGTGCCAGCAGGGACACATTTACCTCCTACGAGCAGTACTTC.

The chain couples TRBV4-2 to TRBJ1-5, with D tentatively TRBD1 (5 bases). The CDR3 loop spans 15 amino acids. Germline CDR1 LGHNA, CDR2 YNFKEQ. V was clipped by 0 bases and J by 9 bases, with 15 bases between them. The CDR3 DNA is TGTGCCAGCAGCCAAGAAGGGGCCCGCGTTTCGCCCCAGCATTTT. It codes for CASSQEGARVSPQHF.